The T cell receptor beta chain described here comes from a study of tumor-infiltrating lymphocytes in localized non-small cell lung cancer. Clones were read by immunoSEQ multiplex PCR, and TCRdb kept only the in-frame ones, dropping some. The sample carries 15,000 to 20,000 clones, around 63% recorded once. Per the germline V gene, CDR1 is LNHDA and CDR2 is SQIVND (reference sequence). V lost 6 bases to trimming and J lost 2 bases, with 17 bases between them. The CDR3 loop spans 16 amino acids. The rearrangement links TRBV19 to TRBJ2-1, with a possible D match to TRBD2 (6 bases). The sequence derives from a human donor with non-small cell lung cancer. Sequenced material: lung tumor tissue. DNA of the CDR3: TGTGCCAGTAGGGGGATCGTAGGAGGGACCTACAATGAGCAGTTCTTC. This encodes CASRGIVGGTYNEQFF.